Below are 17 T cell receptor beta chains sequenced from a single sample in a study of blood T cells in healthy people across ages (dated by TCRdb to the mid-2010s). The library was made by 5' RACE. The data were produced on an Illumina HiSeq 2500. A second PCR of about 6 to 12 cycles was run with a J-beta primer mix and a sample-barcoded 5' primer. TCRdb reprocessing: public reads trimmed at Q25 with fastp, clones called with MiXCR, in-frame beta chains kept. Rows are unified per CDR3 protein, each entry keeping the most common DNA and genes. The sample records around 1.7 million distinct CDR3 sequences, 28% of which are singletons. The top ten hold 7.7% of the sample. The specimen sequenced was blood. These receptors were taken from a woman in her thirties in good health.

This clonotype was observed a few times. The CDR3 sequence is CASSLGRLAGSDTQYF. The CDR3 DNA reads as TGTGCCAGCAGTTTAGGCCGACTAGCGGGCTCAGATACGCAGTATTTT. The chain combines TRBV12-3 or TRBV12-4 with TRBJ2-3; 10 bases agree with TRBD2. The CDR3 extends over 16 amino acids. V dropped 1 base and J dropped 4; count of bases not matched to a gene: 5.

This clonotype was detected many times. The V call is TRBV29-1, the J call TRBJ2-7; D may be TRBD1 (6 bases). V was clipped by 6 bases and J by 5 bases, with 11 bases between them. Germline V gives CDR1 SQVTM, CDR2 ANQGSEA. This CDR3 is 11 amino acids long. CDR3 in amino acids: CSVGNRDEQYF. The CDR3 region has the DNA TGCAGCGTGGGAAACAGGGACGAGCAGTACTTC.

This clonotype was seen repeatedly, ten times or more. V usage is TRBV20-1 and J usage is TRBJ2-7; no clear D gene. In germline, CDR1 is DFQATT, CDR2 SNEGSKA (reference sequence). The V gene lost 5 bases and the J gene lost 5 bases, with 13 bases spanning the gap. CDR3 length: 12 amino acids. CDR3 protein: CSASRPVNEQYF. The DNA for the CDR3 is TGCAGTGCTTCTAGACCCGTCAACGAGCAGTACTTC.

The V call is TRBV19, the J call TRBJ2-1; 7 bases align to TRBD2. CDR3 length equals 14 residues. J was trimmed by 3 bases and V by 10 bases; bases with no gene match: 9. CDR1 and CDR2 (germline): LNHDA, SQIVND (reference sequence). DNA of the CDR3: TGTGCCACCTATGAAGGGAGGGGCTACAATGAGCAGTTCTTC. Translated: CATYEGRGYNEQFF.

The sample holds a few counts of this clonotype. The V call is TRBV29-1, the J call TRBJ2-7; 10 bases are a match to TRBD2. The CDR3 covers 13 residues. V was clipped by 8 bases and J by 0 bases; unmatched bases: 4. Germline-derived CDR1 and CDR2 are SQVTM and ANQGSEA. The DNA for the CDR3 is TGCAGCACACTAGCGGGGCCCTCCTACGAGCAGTACTTC. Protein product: CSTLAGPSYEQYF.

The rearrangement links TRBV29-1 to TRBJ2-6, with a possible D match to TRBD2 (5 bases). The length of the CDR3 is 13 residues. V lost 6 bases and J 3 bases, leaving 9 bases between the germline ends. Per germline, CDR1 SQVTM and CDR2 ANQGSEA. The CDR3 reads CSVREGGANVLTF. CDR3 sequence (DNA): TGCAGCGTCCGTGAGGGTGGGGCCAACGTCCTGACTTTC.

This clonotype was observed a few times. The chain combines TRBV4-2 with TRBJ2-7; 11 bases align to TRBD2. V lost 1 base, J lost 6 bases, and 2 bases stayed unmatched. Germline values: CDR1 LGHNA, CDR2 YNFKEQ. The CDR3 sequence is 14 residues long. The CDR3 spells CASSQALAGAEQYF. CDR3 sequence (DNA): TGTGCCAGCAGCCAAGCACTAGCGGGGGCCGAGCAGTACTTC.

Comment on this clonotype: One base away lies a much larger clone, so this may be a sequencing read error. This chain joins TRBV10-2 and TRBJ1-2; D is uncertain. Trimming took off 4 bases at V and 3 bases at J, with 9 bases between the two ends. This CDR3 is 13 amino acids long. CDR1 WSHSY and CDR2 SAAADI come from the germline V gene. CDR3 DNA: TGCGCCAGCAGTGGTTGGGAAGACTATGGCTACACCTTC. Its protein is CASSGWEDYGYTF.

CDR3 protein: CSARTGGGNEQFF. The CDR3 DNA sequence: TGCAGCGCCCGGACAGGGGGTGGGAACGAGCAGTTCTTC. This chain uses TRBV29-1 with TRBJ2-1, with 10 bases aligning to TRBD1. Looked up from germline, CDR1 is SQVTM and CDR2 is ANQGSEA. Germline trimming cut 7 bases from V and 10 bases from J; bases unmatched to any gene: 10. The CDR3 has 13 residues.

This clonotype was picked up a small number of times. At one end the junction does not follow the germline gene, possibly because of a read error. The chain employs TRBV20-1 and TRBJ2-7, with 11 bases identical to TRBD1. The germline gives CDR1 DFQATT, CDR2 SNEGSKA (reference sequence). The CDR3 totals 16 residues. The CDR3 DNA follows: TGCAGTGTTAGAGATCTTAGGGACAGGGGGTACAACGAGCAGTACTTC. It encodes CSVRDLRDRGYNEQYF.

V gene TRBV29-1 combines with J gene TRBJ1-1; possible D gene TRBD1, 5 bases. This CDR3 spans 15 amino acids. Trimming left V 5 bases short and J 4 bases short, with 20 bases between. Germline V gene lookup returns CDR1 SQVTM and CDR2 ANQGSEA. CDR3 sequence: CSVQLRVRRGTEAFF. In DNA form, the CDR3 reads TGCAGCGTTCAGCTCAGGGTAAGGAGGGGCACTGAAGCTTTCTTT.

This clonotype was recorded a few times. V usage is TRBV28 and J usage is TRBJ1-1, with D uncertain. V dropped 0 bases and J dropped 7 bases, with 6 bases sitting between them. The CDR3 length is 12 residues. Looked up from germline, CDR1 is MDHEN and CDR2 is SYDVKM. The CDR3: CASSLWEDEAFF. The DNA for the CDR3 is TGTGCCAGCAGTTTATGGGAAGATGAAGCTTTCTTT.

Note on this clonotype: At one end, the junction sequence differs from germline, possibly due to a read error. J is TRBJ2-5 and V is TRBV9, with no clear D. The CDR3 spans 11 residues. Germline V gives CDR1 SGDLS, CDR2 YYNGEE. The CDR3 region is CASDDQETQYF. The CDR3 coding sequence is TGTGCCAGCGACGACCAGGAGACCCAGTACTTC.

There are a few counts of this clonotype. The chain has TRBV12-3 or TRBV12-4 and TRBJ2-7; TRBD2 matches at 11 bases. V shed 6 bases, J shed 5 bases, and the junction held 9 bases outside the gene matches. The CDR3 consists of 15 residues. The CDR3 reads CASRALAGGPDEQYF. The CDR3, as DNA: TGTGCCAGCAGGGCCTTAGCGGGGGGGCCTGACGAGCAGTACTTC.

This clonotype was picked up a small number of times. The CDR3 loop is CSVDGQGEYNEQFF. CDR3 nucleotide sequence: TGCAGCGTTGACGGACAGGGGGAGTACAATGAGCAGTTCTTC. The chain combines TRBV29-1 with TRBJ2-1, with 10 nucleotides matching TRBD1. Germline V CDR1 and CDR2: SQVTM, ANQGSEA. The CDR3 loop spans 14 amino acids. The V segment lost 3 bases and the J segment 4 bases; nucleotides outside the gene matches: 3.

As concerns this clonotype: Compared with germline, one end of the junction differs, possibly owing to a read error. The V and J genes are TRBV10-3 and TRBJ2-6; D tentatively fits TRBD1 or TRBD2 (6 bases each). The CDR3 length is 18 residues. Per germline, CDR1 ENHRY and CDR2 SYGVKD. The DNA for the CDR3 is TGTGCCATCAGTGGGGGGGCAGGAGGATTTTCTGGGGCCAACGTCCCGACTTTC. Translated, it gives CAISGGAGGFSGANVPTF.

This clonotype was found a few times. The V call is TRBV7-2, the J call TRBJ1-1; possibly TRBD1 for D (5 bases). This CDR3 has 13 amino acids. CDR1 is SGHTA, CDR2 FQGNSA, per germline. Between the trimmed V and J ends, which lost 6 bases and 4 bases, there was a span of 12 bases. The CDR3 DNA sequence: TGTGCCAGCAGTTTAAGGAGGGGCACTGAAGCTTTCTTT. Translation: CASSLRRGTEAFF.